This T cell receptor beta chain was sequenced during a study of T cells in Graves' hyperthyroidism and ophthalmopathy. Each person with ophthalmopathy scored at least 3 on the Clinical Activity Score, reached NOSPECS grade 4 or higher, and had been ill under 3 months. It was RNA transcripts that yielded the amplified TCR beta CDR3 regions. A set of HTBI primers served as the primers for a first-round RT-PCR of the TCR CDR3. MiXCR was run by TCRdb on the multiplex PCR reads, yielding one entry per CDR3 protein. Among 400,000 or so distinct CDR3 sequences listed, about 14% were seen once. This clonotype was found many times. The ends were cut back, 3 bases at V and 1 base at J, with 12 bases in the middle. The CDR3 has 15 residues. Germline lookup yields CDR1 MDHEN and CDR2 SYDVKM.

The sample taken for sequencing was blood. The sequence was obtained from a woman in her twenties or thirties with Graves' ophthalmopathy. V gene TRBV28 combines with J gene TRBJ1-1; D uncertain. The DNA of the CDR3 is TGTGCCAGCAGTTTGACGGTCCGAAGGAACACTGAAGCTTTCTTT. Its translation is CASSLTVRRNTEAFF.